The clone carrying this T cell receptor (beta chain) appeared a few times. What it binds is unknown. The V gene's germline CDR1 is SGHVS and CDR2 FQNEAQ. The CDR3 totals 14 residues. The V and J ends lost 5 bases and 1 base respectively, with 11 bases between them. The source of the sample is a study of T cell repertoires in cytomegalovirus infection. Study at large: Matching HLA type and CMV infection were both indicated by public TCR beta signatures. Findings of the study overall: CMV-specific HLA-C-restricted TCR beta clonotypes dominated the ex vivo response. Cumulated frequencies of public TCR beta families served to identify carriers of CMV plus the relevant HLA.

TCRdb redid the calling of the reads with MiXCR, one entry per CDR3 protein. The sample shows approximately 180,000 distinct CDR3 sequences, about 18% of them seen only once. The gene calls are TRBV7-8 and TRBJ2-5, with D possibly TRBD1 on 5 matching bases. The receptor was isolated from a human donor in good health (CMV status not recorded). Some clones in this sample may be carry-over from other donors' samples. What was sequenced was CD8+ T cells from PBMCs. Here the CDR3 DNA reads TGTGCCAGCAGCCCCCGGACACCCCAAGAGACCCAGTACTTC. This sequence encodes CASSPRTPQETQYF.